These 30 T cell receptor beta chains came from one sample sequenced in a study of siplizumab effects on memory and regulatory T cells. TCRdb's table, derived via immunoSEQ multiplex PCR, lists solely in-frame clones and lacks some. The sample includes more than 12,000 clones, around 46% of them seen just once. Cells that made up the mixed lymphocyte reaction were cocultured at 37°C for about six days. These receptors are not linked to any known antigen. Source material: CFSE-low (dividing) CD4+ T cells sorted from an allogeneic mixed lymphocyte reaction. The receptors originated from a human donor in good health; the cells came from an allogeneic mixed lymphocyte reaction. Some clones in this sample may be carry-over from other donors' samples.

This chain joins TRBV6-6 and TRBJ1-4; the match to TRBD1 covers 7 bases. The length of the CDR3 is 13 residues. The ends lost 10 bases at V and 2 bases at J; junction bases unmatched: 4. The V gene's germline CDR1 is MNHNY and CDR2 SVGAGI (reference sequence). Here the CDR3 DNA reads TGTGCCACCCAGGGACAGACTAATGAAAAACTGTTTTTT. This codes for CATQGQTNEKLFF.

The genes are TRBV7-3 and TRBJ2-3; D gene unclear. CDR3 length: 15 residues. Trimming removed 2 bases at V and 4 bases at J, with 13 bases between. Per germline, CDR1 SGHTA and CDR2 FQGTGA. CDR3 sequence (DNA): TGTGCCAGCAGCTTACTGAGGTCAGGTTCAGATACGCAGTATTTT. Its protein is CASSLLRSGSDTQYF.

This clone occurred a few times. This chain joins TRBV6-5 and TRBJ2-1; maybe TRBD2 (6 bases). The CDR3 is 14 residues long. The germline CDR1 and CDR2 sequences are MNHEY and SVGAGI. V lost 2 bases and J 5 bases, leaving 10 bases between the germline ends. In DNA, the CDR3 is TGTGCCAGCAGTTACATGACGGGGGACAATGAGCAGTTCTTC. The encoded protein is CASSYMTGDNEQFF.

The CDR3 region is CASSLGSTGANEQFF. The CDR3 nucleotides read TGTGCCAGCAGCTTAGGTTCGACGGGGGCGAATGAGCAGTTCTTC. This rearrangement joins TRBV7-9 to TRBJ2-1; the D call may be TRBD1 or TRBD2 (6 bases each). Germline V gene data show CDR1 as SEHNR and CDR2 as FQNEAQ (reference sequence). V lost 1 base to trimming and J lost 7 bases, with 14 bases between them. The CDR3 has 15 residues.

This rearrangement joins TRBV18 to TRBJ2-3; TRBD1 matches 7 bases. V lost 2 bases, J lost 5 bases, and 13 bases stayed unmatched. CDR1 and CDR2 from the germline V gene are KGHSH and LQKENI. The CDR3 covers 17 residues. The CDR3 bases are TGTGCCAGCTCACCAACCCCCGGGACAGTGCTAGGAGATACGCAGTATTTT. Translating gives CASSPTPGTVLGDTQYF.

The sample holds a few counts of this clone. This chain connects TRBV5-6 to TRBJ1-1; 8 bases are shared with TRBD1. From germline, CDR1 is SGHDT and CDR2 YYEEEE. The ends lost 2 bases at V and 4 bases at J; junction bases unmatched: 7. The CDR3 runs to 15 residues. The CDR3 protein is CASSFRQGFVTEAFF. In DNA, the CDR3 is TGTGCCAGCAGCTTCCGACAGGGGTTTGTCACTGAAGCTTTCTTT.

This clone is labeled large. The chain combines TRBV21-1 with TRBJ1-2. TRBV21-1 is tagged as a pseudogene. The CDR3 length is 11 residues. CDR3 protein: CASNPRDGYTF. CDR3 DNA sequence: TGTGCCAGCAACCCCAGGGACGGCTACACCTTC.

This chain links TRBV28 with TRBJ1-5, with D possibly TRBD1 on 5 matching bases. Per the germline V gene, CDR1 is MDHEN and CDR2 is SYDVKM. The V end lost 2 bases, the J end lost 1 base, and 18 bases lay between the germline ends. The CDR3 runs to 18 residues. DNA of the CDR3: TGTGCCAGCAGTTTAAAGGTTGGTTGGGGGGACAGCAATCAGCCCCAGCATTTT. Translation gives CASSLKVGWGDSNQPQHF.

CDR3 region: CASRVVADNEAFF. The CDR3 DNA sequence: TGTGCCAGCAGGGTGGTAGCGGACAATGAAGCTTTCTTT. The chain has TRBV6-1 and TRBJ1-1, with D perhaps TRBD1 (5 bases). The germline V and J ends were trimmed by 6 bases and 7 bases, with 15 bases remaining between them. This CDR3 comprises 13 residues. Germline CDR1 MNHNS, CDR2 SASEGT.

In this sample, this clone turned up a few times. The chain joins TRBV28 to TRBJ2-4; D is possibly TRBD2 (5 bases). Trimming cost V 3 bases and J 4 bases, with 13 bases left between them. Germline V CDR1 and CDR2: MDHEN, SYDVKM. The CDR3 totals 15 residues. CDR3 DNA sequence: TGTGCCAGCAGTTTGGTTGCGGGTAAAAAAAACATTCAGTACTTC. This encodes CASSLVAGKKNIQYF.

The table lists this clone with a few counts. The chain combines TRBV4-2 with TRBJ1-2; 11 bases agree with TRBD1. Germline CDR1 is LGHNA and CDR2 is YNFKEQ. Losses at the gene ends were 4 bases for V and 4 bases for J; bases not matched to a gene: 8. The length of the CDR3 is 16 residues. CDR3 nucleotide sequence: TGTGCCAGCAGCCGACCCACCGGGACAGGGGGCTATGGCTACACCTTC. This gives the protein CASSRPTGTGGYGYTF.

V and J are TRBV19 and TRBJ1-6, with TRBD1 matching 11 bases. The germline V gene encodes CDR1 LNHDA and CDR2 SQIVND (reference sequence). The CDR3 is 18 amino acids. J was trimmed by 5 bases and V by 1 base; bases with no gene match: 7. The CDR3 protein is CASSIVHGQGADNSPLHF. CDR3 nucleotide sequence: TGTGCCAGTAGTATAGTTCACGGACAGGGGGCCGATAATTCACCCCTCCACTTT.

This clone was found a few times. The chain couples TRBV19 to TRBJ1-5, with 8 bases aligning to TRBD1. Germline V gives CDR1 LNHDA, CDR2 SQIVND (reference sequence). CDR3 size: 15 residues. The V and J ends lost 1 base and 7 bases, in that order; junction bases with no gene match: 6. CDR3 protein: CASSIGAGGGQPQHF. Written as DNA, the CDR3 is TGTGCCAGTAGTATAGGGGCAGGGGGCGGGCAGCCCCAGCATTTT.

This sequence joins TRBV28 and TRBJ1-1; TRBD1 matches at 8 bases. Germline V gives CDR1 MDHEN, CDR2 SYDVKM. The CDR3 length is 19 residues. Losses at the gene ends were 4 bases for V and 0 bases for J; bases not matched to a gene: 16. The CDR3 region has the DNA TGTGCCAGCAGTTCTTACTTCCGGGACAGGTCATTCATGAACACTGAAGCTTTCTTT. Its translation is CASSSYFRDRSFMNTEAFF. The variable domain in full, with the rest retrieved from reference TRBV28 and TRBJ1-1, is DVKVTQSSRYLVKRTGEKVFLECVQDMDHENMFWYRQDPGLGLRLIYFSYDVKMKEKGDIPEGYSVSREKKERFSLILESASTNQTSMYLCASSSYFRDRSFMNTEAFFGQGTRLTVV.

V usage is TRBV6-1 and J usage is TRBJ2-3; D possibly corresponds to TRBD2 (5 bases). Germline lookup yields CDR1 MNHNS and CDR2 SASEGT. Trimming cost V 4 bases and J 4 bases, with 15 bases left between them. This CDR3 is built from 15 residues. CDR3 protein: CASSATGVEADTQYF. DNA of the CDR3: TGTGCCAGCAGTGCTACCGGGGTTGAAGCAGATACGCAGTATTTT.

This chain connects TRBV11-3 to TRBJ2-1; D is unclear. Looked up from germline, CDR1 is SGHNT and CDR2 is YENEEA. The germline V and J ends were trimmed by 3 bases and 12 bases, with 12 bases remaining between them. The CDR3 consists of 12 residues. The CDR3 DNA follows: TGTGCCAGCAGCTTCGGGCCTTCTGGGCAGTTCTTC. Amino acids: CASSFGPSGQFF. The full variable domain, rest sourced from reference TRBV11-3 and TRBJ2-1, is EAGVVQSPRYKIIEKKQPVAFWCNPISGHNTLYWYLQNLGQGPELLIRYENEEAVDDSQLPKDRFSAERLKGVDSTLKIQPAELGDSAVYLCASSFGPSGQFFGPGTRLTVL.

The V gene is TRBV5-1, the J gene TRBJ2-3, with TRBD1 matching over 8 bases. This CDR3 comprises 15 residues. With V trimmed by 4 bases and J by 0 bases, 4 bases remained unmatched. The germline V gene encodes CDR1 SGHRS and CDR2 YFSETQ. DNA for the CDR3: TGCGCCAGCAGCGGACAGGGTCCTAGCACAGATACGCAGTATTTT. It translates to CASSGQGPSTDTQYF.

V usage is TRBV6-1 and J usage is TRBJ2-7, with D unresolved. Germline V gene lookup returns CDR1 MNHNS and CDR2 SASEGT. This CDR3 is built from 15 residues. V lost 4 bases and J lost 6, with 19 bases in between. CDR3 loop: CASSGLGYGVGEQYF. CDR3 DNA: TGTGCCAGCAGTGGCCTAGGATATGGGGTTGGCGAGCAGTACTTC.

In this sample, this clone is medium-sized. This chain links TRBV19 with TRBJ2-2; weak D call: TRBD1 (6 bases). Trimming shortened V by 9 bases and J by 5 bases, and 16 bases separated the two germline ends. There are 14 residues in the CDR3. Germline CDR1 and CDR2: LNHDA and SQIVND (reference sequence). Here the CDR3 DNA reads TGTGCCAGCAGAGATAAGGGGGAAACCGGGGAGCTGTTTTTT. It codes for CASRDKGETGELFF.

By share of the sample, this clone is medium-sized. The chain carries TRBV2 and TRBJ2-2; tentative D call: TRBD1 (5 bases). The V and J ends lost 2 bases and 5 bases respectively, with 9 bases between them. This CDR3 contains 14 residues. Looked up from germline, CDR1 is SNHLY and CDR2 is FYNNEI. CDR3 bases: TGTGCCAGCAGTGAAATTGGGGCAACCGGGGAGCTGTTTTTT. It is translated as CASSEIGATGELFF.

This clone was detected only a few times. The chain carries TRBV6-5 and TRBJ2-1; 7 bases map to TRBD2. Germline lookup yields CDR1 MNHEY and CDR2 SVGAGI. Trimming took 1 base from V and 4 from J; bases not matched to a gene: 4. The CDR3 has 15 amino acids. The CDR3 DNA follows: TGTGCCAGCAGTTACTTGGCGGGAGCTTACAATGAGCAGTTCTTC. Protein: CASSYLAGAYNEQFF.

The chain carries TRBV15 and TRBJ1-6; D not resolved. Germline assignment: CDR1 LNHNV and CDR2 YYDKDF (reference sequence). V lost 1 base and J lost 10, with 5 bases in between. CDR3 length: 12 amino acids. CDR3 sequence reads: CATSRVSSPLHF. The CDR3 nucleotides are TGTGCCACCAGCAGAGTATCATCACCCCTCCACTTT.

V is TRBV19 and J is TRBJ1-1; weak D call: TRBD1 (6 bases). V gave up 5 bases and J gave up 6 bases, with 13 bases separating them. In germline, CDR1 is LNHDA, CDR2 SQIVND (reference sequence). The CDR3 totals 13 residues. CDR3 region: CASSFTGTSEAFF. The CDR3, as DNA: TGTGCCAGTAGTTTCACCGGGACATCTGAAGCTTTCTTT.

The genes are TRBV5-4 and TRBJ2-1; no firm D call. In germline, CDR1 is SGHNT, CDR2 YYREEE (reference sequence). V shed 0 bases and J shed 0 bases, with 7 bases lying between them. The CDR3 runs to 15 residues. The CDR3, as DNA: TGTGCCAGCAGCTTGGTGTGGGGCTCCTACAATGAGCAGTTCTTC. This translates into CASSLVWGSYNEQFF.

This clone qualifies as medium-sized (0.01 to 0.1%). This rearrangement joins TRBV27 to TRBJ2-7; D not resolved. Germline V CDR1 and CDR2: MNHEY, SMNVEV (reference sequence). The germline V and J ends were trimmed by 8 bases and 5 bases, with 19 bases remaining between them. The CDR3 has 14 amino acids. The chain's CDR3 is CASSQSRVDHEQYF. For the CDR3, the DNA is TGTGCCAGCTCCCAGAGTAGGGTAGATCACGAGCAGTACTTC.

The chain carries TRBV20-1 and TRBJ2-5; weak D call: TRBD1 (5 bases). Germline V gene lookup returns CDR1 DFQATT and CDR2 SNEGSKA (reference sequence). There are 11 residues in the CDR3. With 4 bases removed from V and 11 bases from J, the gap between germline ends came to 14 bases. CDR3: CSAMDNHKQYF. For the CDR3, the DNA is TGCAGTGCTATGGACAATCACAAGCAGTACTTC.

V is TRBV6-6 and J is TRBJ1-5; 8 bases are shared with TRBD1. The CDR3 is made up of 15 amino acids. The V gene end was trimmed by 6 bases and the J gene end by 0 bases; junction bases not matched to a gene: 4. CDR1 and CDR2 from the germline V gene are MNHNY and SVGAGI (reference sequence). CDR3: CASRADRVSNQPQHF. In DNA form, the CDR3 reads TGTGCCAGCAGAGCGGACAGGGTTAGCAATCAGCCCCAGCATTTT.

This rearrangement joins TRBV23-1 to TRBJ2-5; 7 nucleotides agree with TRBD1. TRBV23-1 is an ORF, with its function uncertain. V trimming: 4 bases; J trimming: 5 bases; junction bases outside the gene matches: 7. The CDR3 loop spans 14 amino acids. In nucleotides, the CDR3 is TGCGCCAGCAGTCTAGTCGACAGGGAGGAGACCCAGTACTTC. This codes for CASSLVDREETQYF.

This sequence joins TRBV11-2 and TRBJ2-5; D gene ambiguous. The length of the CDR3 is 11 residues. Germline-derived CDR1 and CDR2 are SGHAT and FQNNGV. The germline V and J ends were trimmed by 3 bases and 6 bases, with 5 bases remaining between them. The CDR3 protein is CASSFGQTQYF. CDR3 DNA sequence: TGTGCCAGCAGCTTCGGGCAGACCCAGTACTTC.

This clone was seen a handful of times. This rearrangement joins TRBV28 to TRBJ2-3; 7 bases are a match to TRBD2. Germline lookup yields CDR1 MDHEN and CDR2 SYDVKM. V was clipped by 5 bases and J by 1 base; unmatched bases: 6. The CDR3 has 15 amino acids. The CDR3 DNA sequence: TGTGCCAGCAGTCCGGCGGGAGTCGGCACAGATACGCAGTATTTT. Its protein product is CASSPAGVGTDTQYF.